The source of this T cell receptor beta chain is a study of T cell repertoires in cytomegalovirus infection. Study summary: Matching HLA type and CMV infection were both indicated by public TCR beta signatures.

This CDR3 has 13 amino acids. Germline-derived CDR1 and CDR2 are SGHTA and FQGNSA. V lost 5 bases and J 0 bases, leaving 5 bases between the germline ends. Points from the study as a whole: Identification of carriers of CMV plus the relevant HLA was performed using cumulative public TCR beta family frequency. In two of eight donors, the top clonotype was HLA-C-restricted CMV-specific.

TCRdb re-derived calls from the reads in MiXCR, one entry per CDR3 protein. The repertoire has more than 150,000 distinct CDR3 sequences, under 25% of them found once; the top ten carry approximately 3%. The sample holds many counts of this clonotype. Its cognate antigen is unknown. The sequenced sample was PBMCs. The clonotype was recovered from a human donor in good health (CMV status not recorded). Some clones in this sample may be carry-over from other donors' samples. The J gene is TRBJ1-5, the V gene TRBV7-2; no definite D call. The CDR3 DNA reads TGTGCCAGCAGCCGATATAGCAATCAGCCCCAGCATTTT. Its protein product is CASSRYSNQPQHF.